This passage covers 3 T cell receptor beta chains from one sample sequenced in a study of T-cell reconstitution after alpha-beta-depleted transplantation in children. Using unique molecular identifiers, the investigators prepared the TCRbeta library. Via MiXCR, TCRdb re-called the PCR reads, giving one row per CDR3 protein. Among roughly 120,000 distinct CDR3 sequences, 10% were seen once, and the ten largest hold around 34%. The input for sequencing was PBMCs, taken before TCRalphabeta/CD19-depleted stem cell transplant. All receptors come from a boy between 2 and 10 years old with acute lymphoblastic leukemia, due to receive a stem cell transplant.

The J gene is TRBJ2-2, the V gene TRBV14; no clear D. The CDR3 is 12 residues long. V was pared by 3 bases and J by 8 bases, with 7 bases between. Per the germline V gene, CDR1 is SGHDN and CDR2 is FVKESK. CDR3 loop: CASSHGKGELFF. The DNA of the CDR3 is TGTGCCAGCAGCCATGGCAAAGGGGAGCTGTTTTTT.

This chain links TRBV20-1 with TRBJ2-7, with D possibly being TRBD2 (6 bases). Germline loops: CDR1 DFQATT, CDR2 SNEGSKA (reference sequence). V was pared by 0 bases and J by 6 bases, with 18 bases between. CDR3 length equals 15 residues. The CDR3 nucleotides are TGCAGTGCTAGAGATTGGGGGGAGTCCTTTCGCGAGCAGTACTTC. It is translated as CSARDWGESFREQYF.

The sample holds many counts of this clonotype. This chain joins TRBV5-6 and TRBJ1-6; D is ambiguous. CDR3 length: 14 amino acids. Germline lookup yields CDR1 SGHDT and CDR2 YYEEEE. V lost 0 bases to trimming and J lost 9 bases, with 10 bases between them. CDR3 loop: CASSLGVSSSPLHF. The CDR3 bases are TGTGCCAGCAGCTTGGGTGTGTCGAGTTCACCCCTCCACTTT.